This T cell receptor (beta chain) was observed in a study of shared clonotypes between healthy human individuals. The V gene end was trimmed by 6 bases and the J gene end by 3 bases; junction bases not matched to a gene: 4. The germline CDR1 and CDR2 sequences are SQVTM and ANQGSEA. The CDR3 consists of 14 residues. Terminally differentiated effector memory CD45RA+ cells were excluded by CCR7 positive selection of CD45RO-negative cells. Only in-frame clones appear in the TCRdb table, and some are missing; sequencing was by immunoSEQ multiplex PCR. The sample lists about 590,000 clones; around 95% were seen once.

Sequencing was done on a sample of naive CD8+ T cells sorted from blood. The receptor's source is a woman aged 30 to 39 in good health. The chain combines TRBV29-1 with TRBJ2-1, with 11 bases matching TRBD2. The CDR3 region is CSVGGLAVYNEQFF. CDR3 nucleotides: TGCAGCGTGGGGGGACTAGCGGTCTACAATGAGCAGTTCTTC.